The entry below describes one TCR beta chain. The data were obtained in a study of blood T cell repertoires in COVID-19. The wider study: Samples of COVID-19 (acute and convalescent) were obtained from the United States, Italy and Spain. Sources were T cells, B-cell-depleted T cells, or PBMCs; the material itself was cDNA or gDNA.

Study members were between about 18 and 100 years old and lived in around 24 US regions. Participant reports of clinical history set cohort assignment. TCRdb's copy holds only in-frame clones and misses some; the assay was immunoSEQ multiplex PCR. The repertoire includes a few hundred thousand clones, around 85% of them detected once, and 3.5% to 4% sits in the top ten. The germline V gene has CDR1 SQVTM and CDR2 ANQGSEA. CDR3 length: 14 amino acids. Germline trimming cut 6 bases from V and 4 bases from J; bases unmatched to any gene: 5. The TCR originated in a woman aged 40-49 years with acute COVID-19. The sequenced material came from PBMCs or T cells enriched from blood (not recorded which). The chain is built from TRBV29-1 and TRBJ2-3, with 12 bases matching TRBD2. The CDR3 loop is CSVTGLAGPDTQYF. DNA for the CDR3: TGCAGCGTGACCGGACTAGCGGGACCAGATACGCAGTATTTT.